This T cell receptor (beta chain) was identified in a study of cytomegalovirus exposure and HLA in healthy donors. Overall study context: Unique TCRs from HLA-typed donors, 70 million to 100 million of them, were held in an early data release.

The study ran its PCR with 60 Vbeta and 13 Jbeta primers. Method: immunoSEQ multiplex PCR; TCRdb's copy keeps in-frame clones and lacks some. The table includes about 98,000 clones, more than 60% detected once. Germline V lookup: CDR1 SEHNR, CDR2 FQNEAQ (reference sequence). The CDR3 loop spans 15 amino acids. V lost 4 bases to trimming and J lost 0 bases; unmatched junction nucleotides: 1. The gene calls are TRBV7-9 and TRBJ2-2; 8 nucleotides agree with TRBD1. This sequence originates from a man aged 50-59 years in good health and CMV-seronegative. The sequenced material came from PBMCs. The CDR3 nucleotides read TGTGCCAGCAGCTCGGGACAGGCGAACACCGGGGAGCTGTTTTTT. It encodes CASSSGQANTGELFF.